This is a list of T cell receptor beta chains from one sample in a study of shared clonotypes between healthy human individuals. Clones were read by immunoSEQ multiplex PCR, and TCRdb kept only the in-frame ones, dropping some. The table shows about 2.3 million clones, with 85% to 95% occurring only once. Sequencing used naive CD4+ T cells from PBMCs. Source of these receptors: a man aged 18 to 29 in good health. Some clones in this sample may be carry-over from other donors' samples. The CDR3 runs from the conserved cysteine through the conserved F or W. The D gene is left open where the match is weak. Rows give clone size only sometimes, using once, few, many, or a class for an expanded clone.

clone_size	d_call	v_call	j_call	cdr3_aa	cdr3_nt
.	.	TRBV5-5	TRBJ2-7	CASSLGGSLEQYF	TGTGCCAGCAGCTTGGGAGGGTCCCTAGAGCAGTACTTC
.	.	TRBV11-3	TRBJ2-1	CASSSGSRKESTGEQFF	TGTGCCAGCAGCTCGGGCTCGAGGAAAGAATCTACAGGTGAGCAGTTCTTC
few	.	TRBV7-9	TRBJ1-1	CASSSSGSGTEAFF	TGTGCCAGCAGCTCGTCAGGGAGTGGGACTGAAGCTTTCTTT
.	.	TRBV4-3	TRBJ1-2	CASSQGLRFNYGYTF	TGCGCCAGCAGCCAAGGGTTGAGGTTTAACTATGGCTACACCTTC
.	TRBD1	TRBV5-5	TRBJ2-5	CASNYQTGDVETQYF	TGTGCCAGCAACTACCAGACAGGGGATGTTGAGACCCAGTACTTC
.	TRBD2	TRBV4-2	TRBJ2-7	CASSQDTSGILYEQYF	TGTGCCAGCAGCCAAGATACTAGCGGGATCCTCTACGAGCAGTACTTC
.	.	TRBV18	TRBJ1-4	CASSPVGDPNEKLFF	TGTGCCAGCTCACCAGTGGGGGATCCTAATGAAAAACTGTTTTTT
.	.	TRBV5-1	TRBJ2-5	CASSLGSEETQYF	TGCGCCAGCAGCTTGGGTTCGGAGGAGACCCAGTACTTC
.	.	TRBV6-6	TRBJ1-2	CASSYDYRDNGYTF	TGTGCCAGCAGTTACGACTACCGGGACAATGGCTACACCTTC
.	.	TRBV7-2	TRBJ2-5	CASSFSGKETQYF	TGTGCCAGCAGCTTTTCGGGGAAGGAGACCCAGTACTTC
.	.	TRBV29-1	TRBJ2-3	CSVDLGDGSTDTQYF	TGCAGCGTTGATTTAGGGGACGGGTCCACAGATACGCAGTATTTT
.	TRBD2	TRBV7-9	TRBJ2-1	CASSPTGGGLHNEQFF	TGTGCCAGCAGCCCAACGGGCGGGGGTCTCCACAATGAGCAGTTCTTC
.	TRBD1	TRBV5-1	TRBJ2-3	CASSLKIRQGDTQYF	TGCGCCAGCAGCTTGAAGATCCGACAGGGTGACACGCAGTATTTT
.	TRBD2	TRBV7-2	TRBJ2-7	CASTSPASGSSYEQYF	TGTGCCAGCACAAGCCCGGCTAGCGGGAGCTCCTACGAGCAGTACTTC
once	.	TRBV11-2	TRBJ2-1	CASRQGSYNEQFF	TGTGCCAGCAGGCAGGGCTCCTACAATGAGCAGTTCTTC
.	.	TRBV27	TRBJ2-3	CASSLGGQRGADTQYF	TGTGCCAGCAGTTTAGGTGGCCAAAGGGGGGCAGATACGCAGTATTTT
.	.	TRBV6-5	TRBJ2-2	CASIPMPNTGELFF	TGTGCCAGCATTCCCATGCCGAACACCGGGGAGCTGTTTTTT
.	.	TRBV28	TRBJ1-2	CASSSPGRSYGYTF	TGTGCCAGCAGTTCGCCGGGACGGAGCTATGGCTACACCTTC
.	TRBD1	TRBV9	TRBJ2-7	CASSADRGTYEQYF	TGTGCCAGCAGCGCGGACAGGGGGACCTACGAGCAGTACTTC
.	.	TRBV18	TRBJ1-3	CASSPPSQENTIYF	TGTGCCAGCTCACCACCGTCCCAGGAGAACACCATATATTTT
.	.	TRBV5-8	TRBJ1-5	CASSFRSTSNQPQHF	TGTGCCAGCAGCTTTCGGAGCACGAGCAATCAGCCCCAGCATTTT
.	.	TRBV5-1	TRBJ2-1	CASSLGGYNEQFF	TGCGCCAGCAGCTTAGGGGGGTACAATGAGCAGTTCTTC
.	TRBD1	TRBV28	TRBJ2-7	CASSPNGGRTGVGHEQYF	TGTGCCAGCAGCCCGAATGGGGGAAGGACAGGGGTTGGGCACGAGCAGTACTTC
few	.	TRBV9	TRBJ1-1	CASSPGLTEAFF	TGTGCCAGCAGCCCAGGGCTGACTGAAGCTTTCTTT
.	.	TRBV14	TRBJ1-5	CASARGLFSNQPQHF	TGTGCCAGCGCCCGGGGGCTCTTTAGCAATCAGCCCCAGCATTTT
once	TRBD2	TRBV2	TRBJ2-2	CASSTSELAGLNTGELFF	TGTGCCAGCAGCACAAGCGAACTAGCGGGACTGAACACCGGGGAGCTGTTTTTT
few	.	TRBV2	TRBJ1-2	CASEFSPTGAGYGYTF	TGTGCCAGCGAATTCTCGCCGACGGGGGCGGGCTATGGCTACACCTTC
.	.	TRBV28	TRBJ2-7	CASSLVGEQYF	TGTGCCAGCAGTTTAGTGGGCGAGCAGTACTTC
.	TRBD2	TRBV28	TRBJ2-5	CASSEWASGRRVGETQYF	TGTGCCAGCAGTGAGTGGGCTAGCGGGAGGCGAGTAGGAGAGACCCAGTACTTC
.	.	TRBV4-1	TRBJ2-5	CASSQDGASRKTQYF	TGCGCCAGCAGCCAAGACGGGGCTAGCCGAAAGACCCAGTACTTC
once	.	TRBV7-9	TRBJ2-1	CASSLDGTEQFF	TGTGCCAGCAGCTTAGATGGGACCGAGCAGTTCTTC
.	TRBD1	TRBV2	TRBJ2-5	CASSENRGVETQYF	TGTGCCAGCAGTGAAAACAGGGGAGTAGAGACCCAGTACTTC
.	.	TRBV7-6	TRBJ2-5	CASSLRSGAPQETQYF	TGTGCCAGCAGCTTACGCAGCGGAGCGCCCCAAGAGACCCAGTACTTC
once	.	TRBV6-1	TRBJ2-7	CASSEPGHSYEQYF	TGTGCCAGCAGTGAACCGGGACACTCCTACGAGCAGTACTTC
.	.	TRBV28	TRBJ2-5	CASSQGGGDQETQYF	TGTGCCAGCAGCCAGGGTGGGGGCGATCAAGAGACCCAGTACTTC
.	.	TRBV5-1	TRBJ1-1	CASSFDGGNTEAFF	TGCGCCAGCAGCTTCGACGGGGGGAACACTGAAGCTTTCTTT
.	TRBD1	TRBV6-5	TRBJ1-2	CASGQGGNYGYTF	TGTGCCAGCGGACAGGGGGGTAACTATGGCTACACCTTC
.	.	TRBV6-1	TRBJ1-1	CASSEWGQNTEAFF	TGTGCCAGCAGTGAGTGGGGGCAAAACACTGAAGCTTTCTTT
.	.	TRBV28	TRBJ2-1	CASSLFSRGDDEQFF	TGTGCCAGCAGTTTATTTAGCAGGGGGGACGATGAGCAGTTCTTC
.	.	TRBV5-1	TRBJ2-5	CASSLGIGGETQYF	TGCGCCAGCAGCTTGGGTATAGGGGGAGAGACCCAGTACTTC
once	.	TRBV5-1	TRBJ2-5	CASSFTQGGETQYF	TGCGCCAGCAGCTTTACTCAGGGGGGAGAGACCCAGTACTTC
.	TRBD1	TRBV29-1	TRBJ1-5	CSVGLIGDREHF	TGCAGCGTTGGGCTGATCGGGGACAGGGAGCATTTT
.	.	TRBV30	TRBJ2-5	CAWSHGGRETQYF	TGTGCCTGGAGTCACGGGGGCCGTGAGACCCAGTACTTC
.	.	TRBV5-1	TRBJ1-1	CASSLTPGGIWDTEAFF	TGCGCCAGCAGCTTGACCCCTGGAGGGATTTGGGACACTGAAGCTTTCTTT
.	TRBD2	TRBV7-2	TRBJ2-3	CASSSPGLAGGDTQYF	TGTGCCAGCAGCTCCCCGGGACTAGCGGGTGGGGATACGCAGTATTTT
.	.	TRBV5-1	TRBJ1-2	CASSLAGSNYGYTF	TGCGCCAGCAGCTTGGCCGGCAGTAACTATGGCTACACCTTC
.	.	TRBV7-9	TRBJ2-7	CASSLEGPEQYF	TGTGCCAGCAGCTTAGAAGGTCCCGAGCAGTACTTC
.	TRBD2	TRBV7-3	TRBJ2-1	CASSLSSGRENEQFF	TGTGCCAGCAGCCTAAGTAGCGGGAGAGAAAATGAGCAGTTCTTC
.	.	TRBV6-1	TRBJ1-1	CATREDGNTEAFF	TGTGCCACCAGAGAGGACGGGAACACTGAAGCTTTCTTT
.	.	TRBV28	TRBJ2-7	CASTDPVGVPEQYF	TGTGCCAGCACCGACCCAGTAGGGGTTCCCGAGCAGTACTTC
.	.	TRBV29-1	TRBJ2-5	CSVEPGGGTQYF	TGCAGCGTTGAACCCGGGGGAGGGACCCAGTACTTC
.	TRBD1	TRBV7-8	TRBJ2-1	CASSRDRVGNEQFF	TGTGCCAGCAGCCGGGACAGGGTGGGGAATGAGCAGTTCTTC
.	TRBD2	TRBV5-4	TRBJ2-2	CASRPWGGATGELFF	TGTGCCAGCAGACCGTGGGGGGGTGCCACCGGGGAGCTGTTTTTT